The 32 T cell receptor beta chains listed next were all sequenced from one sample in a study of T cell responses to AZD1222 COVID-19 vaccine. TCRdb keeps only in-frame clones here, not all; method: immunoSEQ multiplex PCR. The sample yields 80,000 to 95,000 clones, approximately 90% seen once. Specimen: peripheral blood, collected 28 days after the second AZD1222 dose. Every receptor here comes from an adult who received the AZD1222 COVID-19 vaccine.

This rearrangement joins TRBV7-2 to TRBJ1-4; the match to TRBD1 covers 9 bases. With 3 bases clipped from V and 3 bases from J, the junction kept 5 bases outside the gene matches. CDR3 length: 16 amino acids. The germline V gene has CDR1 SGHTA and CDR2 FQGNSA. CDR3 in DNA: TGTGCCAGCAGCTTGGGGACAGGGCGGTCTAATGAAAAACTGTTTTTT. Translated: CASSLGTGRSNEKLFF.

The CDR3 here is CASSAASTDTQYF. CDR3 DNA: TGTGCCTCCTCTGCGGCCTCCACAGATACGCAGTATTTT. The rearrangement joins TRBV9 to TRBJ2-3; unclear D gene. The CDR3 is 13 residues long. Germline loops: CDR1 SGDLS, CDR2 YYNGEE. Trimming removed 10 bases from V and 2 bases from J, with 14 bases in between.

V gene TRBV3-1 (or the pseudogene TRBV3-2) combines with J gene TRBJ1-5, with 8 positions matching TRBD1. The CDR3 spans 15 residues. The ends lost 1 base at V and 1 base at J; junction bases unmatched: 0. Germline CDR1 is LGHDT and CDR2 is YNNKEL (reference sequence). Here the CDR3 reads CASSQGQGSNQPQHF. CDR3 sequence (DNA): TGTGCCAGCAGCCAAGGACAGGGGAGCAATCAGCCCCAGCATTTT.

The rearrangement uses TRBV28 and TRBJ1-6, with TRBD1 identical over 7 bases. The CDR3 spans 13 residues. The ends lost 11 bases at V and 5 bases at J; junction bases unmatched: 6. Germline V gene data show CDR1 as MDHEN and CDR2 as SYDVKM. CDR3 sequence reads: CAGQDRNNSPLHF. For the CDR3, the DNA is TGTGCCGGACAGGACAGAAATAATTCACCCCTCCACTTT.

The rearrangement joins TRBV5-4 to TRBJ1-2; D gene uncertain. This CDR3 has 13 amino acids. Trimming shortened V by 8 bases and J by 10 bases, and 21 bases separated the two germline ends. Germline V gene lookup returns CDR1 SGHNT and CDR2 YYREEE (reference sequence). In nucleotides, the CDR3 is TGTGCCAGTACCGTATGGCCTAATTCCGACTACACCTTC. Translation gives CASTVWPNSDYTF.

The chain recombines TRBV5-6 with TRBJ2-3, with D unresolved. The V gene lost 2 bases and the J gene lost 0 bases, with 13 bases spanning the gap. This CDR3 spans 16 amino acids. Germline V gene sequence: CDR1 SGHDT, CDR2 YYEEEE. CDR3 in DNA: TGTGCCAGCAGCTTCTTGGGCGGCCCGAGCACAGATACGCAGTATTTT. It is translated as CASSFLGGPSTDTQYF.

The rearrangement uses TRBV15 and TRBJ2-2; D might be TRBD1 (6 bases). Germline V gene data show CDR1 as LNHNV and CDR2 as YYDKDF (reference sequence). Between the trimmed V and J ends, which lost 1 base and 1 base, there was a span of 10 bases. The CDR3 contains 16 residues. CDR3 nucleotides: TGTGCCACCAGCAGAGGAAAGGGGGAGAACACCGGGGAGCTGTTTTTT. Translation: CATSRGKGENTGELFF.

This chain connects TRBV5-1 to TRBJ1-1; 9 bases are shared with TRBD1. Unmatched junction bases numbered 4, after V lost 3 bases and J lost 1 base. The germline V gene encodes CDR1 SGHRS and CDR2 YFSETQ. This CDR3 region has 15 residues. The CDR3 DNA sequence: TGCGCCAGCAGCTCCGGGACAGGGCCGAACACTGAAGCTTTCTTT. Translation gives CASSSGTGPNTEAFF.

The rearrangement joins TRBV9 to TRBJ1-6; D gene unclear. V lost 4 bases, J lost 9 bases, and 11 bases lay in between. Looked up from germline, CDR1 is SGDLS and CDR2 is YYNGEE. The CDR3 runs 13 residues. CDR3 residues: CASSSLVGSPLHF. The CDR3, as DNA: TGTGCCAGCAGCTCCCTAGTCGGTTCACCCCTCCACTTT.

The genes are TRBV28 and TRBJ1-1; 7 positions match TRBD1. Germline V gene data show CDR1 as MDHEN and CDR2 as SYDVKM. Trimming cost V 4 bases and J 2 bases; bases outside gene matches: 4. This CDR3 comprises 14 residues. The DNA of the CDR3 is TGTGCCAGCAGTTCCTGGGACAGCAACACTGAAGCTTTCTTT. The encoded protein is CASSSWDSNTEAFF. Based on the CDR3 plus reference TRBV28 and TRBJ1-1, the full variable domain is DVKVTQSSRYLVKRTGEKVFLECVQDMDHENMFWYRQDPGLGLRLIYFSYDVKMKEKGDIPEGYSVSREKKERFSLILESASTNQTSMYLCASSSWDSNTEAFFGQGTRLTVV.

The chain couples TRBV10-3 to TRBJ2-5, with 8 bases fitting TRBD2. The CDR3 loop spans 13 amino acids. Germline V gene data show CDR1 as ENHRY and CDR2 as SYGVKD. V shed 6 bases and J 5 bases; nucleotides not matched to a gene: 5. CDR3 sequence (DNA): TGTGCCATCAGCCCGGGGGGGCGGGAGACCCAGTACTTC. This codes for CAISPGGRETQYF.

This clone was seen just once. The chain is built from TRBV6-5 and TRBJ2-3; D call uncertain. This CDR3 contains 14 residues. Germline V gene lookup returns CDR1 MNHEY and CDR2 SVGAGI. The ends were cut back, 11 bases at V and 0 bases at J, with 15 bases in the middle. The CDR3 spells CASRKYSSTDTQYF. The CDR3 bases are TGTGCCTCCAGGAAGTATTCTAGCACAGATACGCAGTATTTT.

The count of this clone is one. This chain links TRBV3-1 (or the pseudogene TRBV3-2) with TRBJ2-5; possibly TRBD1 for D (6 bases). Germline assignment: CDR1 LGHDT and CDR2 YNNKEL (reference sequence). V gave up 3 bases and J gave up 1 base, with 9 bases separating them. CDR3 length: 14 amino acids. The CDR3 protein is CASSHRQAQETQYF. CDR3 DNA sequence: TGTGCCAGCAGCCACCGACAGGCCCAAGAGACCCAGTACTTC.

The CDR3 sequence: CASSVGTSGGAAKNIQYF. In DNA form, the CDR3 reads TGTGCCAGCAGCGTAGGGACTAGCGGGGGGGCCGCCAAAAACATTCAGTACTTC. The gene calls are TRBV9 and TRBJ2-4; the match to TRBD2 covers 15 bases. There are 18 residues in the CDR3. Looked up from germline, CDR1 is SGDLS and CDR2 is YYNGEE. V dropped 0 bases and J dropped 1; count of bases not matched to a gene: 2.

This chain links TRBV28 with TRBJ1-2, with a tentative D call TRBD1 (5 bases). Germline V gene lookup returns CDR1 MDHEN and CDR2 SYDVKM. The CDR3 is made up of 15 amino acids. V lost 4 bases and J 0 bases, leaving 12 bases between the germline ends. The CDR3 nucleotides read TGTGCCAGCAGTTCGACAGCGGGACCTAACTATGGCTACACCTTC. Its translation: CASSSTAGPNYGYTF.

J is TRBJ2-7 and V is TRBV5-1; D might be TRBD2 (5 bases). The CDR3 has 12 amino acids. Trimming cost V 5 bases and J 4 bases, with 10 bases left between them. Germline CDR1 reads SGHRS; CDR2 reads YFSETQ. The CDR3 is CASRDSRYEQYF. The CDR3 DNA reads TGCGCCAGCAGGGACTCAAGATACGAGCAGTACTTC.

This chain uses TRBV30 with TRBJ1-1, with a weak D call TRBD1 (5 bases). V lost 3 bases and J lost 5, with 10 bases in between. The CDR3 is made up of 12 amino acids. Germline CDR1 reads GTSNPN; CDR2 reads SVGIG (reference sequence). Here the CDR3 DNA reads TGTGCCTGGAGCTCGACAGAGACTGAAGCTTTCTTT. Translated: CAWSSTETEAFF. The full variable domain, its missing parts supplied by reference TRBV30 and TRBJ1-1, is SQTIHQWPATLVQPVGSPLSLECTVEGTSNPNLYWYRQAAGRGLQLLFYSVGIGQISSEVPQNLSASRPQDRQFILSSKKLLLSDSGFYLCAWSSTETEAFFGQGTRLTVV.

The genes are TRBV11-2 and TRBJ1-2; possible D gene TRBD1, 5 bases. The CDR3 covers 17 residues. CDR1 is SGHAT and CDR2 is FQNNGV in the germline V gene. Trimming stripped 0 bases from V and 1 base from J, with 15 bases between. DNA of the CDR3: TGTGCCAGCAGCTTAGATTGGGCCAGGGAGAGTAACTATGGCTACACCTTC. It translates to CASSLDWARESNYGYTF.

The CDR3 sequence: CASSLSDRAHYGYTF. DNA of the CDR3: TGTGCCAGCTCACTCTCGGACAGGGCCCACTATGGCTACACCTTC. The J gene is TRBJ1-2, the V gene TRBV18; the match to TRBD1 covers 8 bases. V lost 4 bases, J lost 3 bases, and 7 bases stayed unmatched. CDR3 length: 15 amino acids. Germline V gene data show CDR1 as KGHSH and CDR2 as LQKENI.

This chain uses TRBV6-5 with TRBJ2-7; D not certain. The CDR3 loop spans 12 amino acids. Trimming removed 10 bases at V and 2 bases at J, with 12 bases between. From germline, CDR1 is MNHEY and CDR2 SVGAGI. The DNA of the CDR3 is TGTGCCACCAGGACGGTGACCTACGAGCAGTACTTC. Translation: CATRTVTYEQYF.

The V call is TRBV19, the J call TRBJ2-7; D possibly uses TRBD1 or TRBD2 (5 bases each). Trimming cost V 10 bases and J 9 bases, with 19 bases left between them. Germline assignment: CDR1 LNHDA and CDR2 SQIVND (reference sequence). The CDR3 length is 12 residues. CDR3 in DNA: TGTGCCACCGGGACGGGTCCTTCCGGGCAGTACTTC. Its protein is CATGTGPSGQYF.

The chain has TRBV21-1 and TRBJ2-1; TRBD2, the D gene given by the table, was not confirmed from the DNA. TRBV21-1 is listed as a pseudogene. CDR3 size: 16 residues. The CDR3 is CASSKVGAVSYNEQFF. The DNA of the CDR3 is TGTGCCAGCAGCAAAGTAGGCGCGGTTTCCTACAATGAGCAGTTCTTC.

The V and J genes are TRBV7-9 and TRBJ2-1; no reliable D call. The CDR3 sequence is 14 residues long. Germline V CDR1 and CDR2: SEHNR, FQNEAQ (reference sequence). The germline V and J ends were trimmed by 4 bases and 8 bases, with 15 bases remaining between them. The CDR3: CASSWVRVRYEQFF. For the CDR3, the DNA is TGTGCCAGCAGCTGGGTCCGGGTTCGGTATGAGCAGTTCTTC.

The genes are TRBV5-6 and TRBJ2-7; TRBD2 matches 7 bases. This CDR3 is built from 17 residues. Germline lookup yields CDR1 SGHDT and CDR2 YYEEEE. V shed 3 bases, J shed 4 bases, and the junction held 16 bases outside the gene matches. CDR3 in amino acids: CASSSVLAAGVLYEQYF. CDR3 nucleotides: TGTGCCAGCAGCTCGGTCCTAGCGGCGGGGGTATTGTACGAGCAGTACTTC.

This chain uses TRBV18 with TRBJ1-2; D is ambiguous. The CDR3 extends over 13 amino acids. Per germline, CDR1 KGHSH and CDR2 LQKENI. Deletions cut 1 base from V and 2 bases from J, with 5 bases between. CDR3 DNA sequence: TGTGCCAGCTCACCACAAGGGAACTATGGCTACACCTTC. It specifies CASSPQGNYGYTF. The full variable domain, rest sourced from reference TRBV18 and TRBJ1-2, is NAGVMQNPRHLVRRRGQEARLRCSPMKGHSHVYWYRQLPEEGLKFMVYLQKENIIDESGMPKERFSAEFPKEGPSILRIQQVVRGDSAAYFCASSPQGNYGYTFGSGTRLTVV.

V is TRBV7-9 and J is TRBJ1-1; TRBD1 aligns across 7 bases. Losses at the gene ends were 8 bases for V and 5 bases for J; bases not matched to a gene: 11. CDR1 SEHNR and CDR2 FQNEAQ come from the germline V gene (reference sequence). The CDR3 spans 14 residues. DNA of the CDR3: TGTGCCAGCTTTCCCGACAGGGCTTCGACTGAAGCTTTCTTT. Its protein is CASFPDRASTEAFF. The complete variable domain, with remaining parts taken from reference TRBV7-9 and TRBJ1-1, reads DTGVSQNPRHKITKRGQNVTFRCDPISEHNRLYWYRQTLGQGPEFLTYFQNEAQLEKSRLLSDRFSAERPKGSFSTLEIQRTEQGDSAMYLCASFPDRASTEAFFGQGTRLTVV.

V usage is TRBV19 and J usage is TRBJ1-5; no reliable D call. Trimming cost V 1 base and J 4 bases, with 14 bases left between them. The germline V gene encodes CDR1 LNHDA and CDR2 SQIVND (reference sequence). The CDR3 has 16 amino acids. CDR3 amino acids: CASSIVSSGRNQPQHF. DNA of the CDR3: TGTGCCAGTAGTATAGTGAGCTCCGGTAGGAATCAGCCCCAGCATTTT.

V and J are TRBV28 and TRBJ1-5; a weak D match, TRBD1 (5 bases). V lost 3 bases and J 6 bases, leaving 12 bases between the germline ends. The CDR3 sequence is 14 residues long. CDR1 is MDHEN and CDR2 is SYDVKM in the germline V gene. CDR3 sequence reads: CASSFGGGFQPQHF. Written as DNA, the CDR3 is TGTGCCAGCAGTTTCGGTGGGGGGTTTCAGCCCCAGCATTTT.

The rearrangement links TRBV28 to TRBJ2-3; D not resolved. The V gene's germline CDR1 is MDHEN and CDR2 SYDVKM. This CDR3 region has 13 residues. Trimming shortened V by 11 bases and J by 2 bases, and 14 bases separated the two germline ends. The CDR3 protein is CAWGGSSTDTQYF. CDR3 coding DNA: TGTGCCTGGGGTGGGTCCTCCACAGATACGCAGTATTTT.

The rearrangement links TRBV24-1 to TRBJ2-3; no reliable D call. V was cut by 7 bases and J by 2 bases, with 12 bases left in between. Germline assignment: CDR1 KGHDR and CDR2 SFDVKD. The CDR3 consists of 14 residues. This chain's CDR3 is CATSQGFSTDTQYF. The CDR3 region has the DNA TGTGCCACCAGCCAAGGGTTTTCCACAGATACGCAGTATTTT.

The chain employs TRBV21-1 and TRBJ1-2; the table gives TRBD1 as D, unverified against the DNA. TRBV21-1 is deemed a pseudogene. The length of the CDR3 is 22 residues. The DNA of the CDR3 is TGTGCCAGCAGCAAAGAGGCGGGCCAATTGTGGGGACAGGGAAGAAACCCCTATGGCTACACCTTC. Translating gives CASSKEAGQLWGQGRNPYGYTF.

This clone was detected once. The chain uses TRBV6-5 and TRBJ1-2, with 8 bases fitting TRBD1. The CDR3 length is 13 residues. The germline gives CDR1 MNHEY, CDR2 SVGAGI. The V and J ends lost 4 bases and 6 bases, in that order; junction bases with no gene match: 4. In DNA form, the CDR3 reads TGTGCCAGCAGTTGGCAGGGGGCGCATGGCTACACCTTC. Translated: CASSWQGAHGYTF.